This TCR beta chain was recorded in a study of blood T cell repertoires in COVID-19. In the study overall: The analysed material was cDNA or gDNA that came from T cells, B-cell-depleted T cells, or PBMCs.

Germline V gene sequence: CDR1 SGDLS, CDR2 YYNGEE. The CDR3 is 14 residues long. Trimming took 4 bases from V and 4 from J; bases not matched to a gene: 7. The method was immunoSEQ multiplex PCR; TCRdb's version includes in-frame clones alone and lacks a portion of them. Among 200,000 or so clones listed, about 86% were seen once. This clonotype originated in a man aged 35-49 years who had recovered from COVID-19. Sequenced material: PBMCs or T cells enriched from blood (not recorded which). This rearrangement joins TRBV9 to TRBJ2-5; TRBD2 matches at 7 bases. The CDR3 coding sequence is TGTGCCAGCAGCCGGACTAGTCTTGTAGAGACCCAGTACTTC. Encoded protein: CASSRTSLVETQYF.